The next 26 T cell receptor beta chains were all read from a single sample in a study of blood T cell repertoires in COVID-19. Data came from immunoSEQ multiplex PCR; TCRdb stores just in-frame clones and leaves some out. The data hold 65,000 to 85,000 clones, with approximately 80% observed a single time. The material sequenced was peripheral blood. The receptors come from a woman aged 55-70 years with acute or convalescent COVID-19.

The chain employs TRBV9 and TRBJ2-5; 9 bases are a match to TRBD2. CDR1 and CDR2 from the germline V gene are SGDLS and YYNGEE. With 0 bases clipped from V and 3 bases from J, the junction kept 9 bases outside the gene matches. The CDR3 has 17 amino acids. In nucleotides, the CDR3 is TGTGCCAGCAGCGTAGGAGGTAATAGCGGGGGAGAAGAGACCCAGTACTTC. Its protein is CASSVGGNSGGEETQYF.

J is TRBJ2-7 and V is TRBV11-2; D is perhaps TRBD1 (5 bases). Trimming took off 0 bases at V and 4 bases at J, with 16 bases between the two ends. CDR1 and CDR2 (germline): SGHAT, FQNNGV. The CDR3 sequence is 16 residues long. As DNA, the CDR3 is TGTGCCAGCAGCTTAGATACGGCAGGGATTTTTTACGAGCAGTACTTC. Encoded protein: CASSLDTAGIFYEQYF.

The rearrangement uses TRBV7-2 and TRBJ1-1; 9 bases map to TRBD1. The CDR3 is made up of 18 amino acids. Germline V gene data show CDR1 as SGHTA and CDR2 as FQGNSA. Trimming took 1 base from V and 6 from J; bases not matched to a gene: 15. CDR3 residues: CASSLGTPGQGWKAEAFF. CDR3 in DNA: TGTGCCAGCAGCTTAGGGACTCCGGGACAGGGATGGAAGGCTGAAGCTTTCTTT.

The chain links TRBV23-1 to TRBJ1-3; D gene uncertain. TRBV23-1 carries the ORF label, with uncertain function. The CDR3 has 20 amino acids. Trimming left V 0 bases short and J 0 bases short, with 21 bases between. The CDR3 sequence: CASSQSGPQGTESSGNTIYF. The CDR3 nucleotides are TGCGCCAGCAGTCAATCGGGTCCCCAAGGAACAGAGAGCTCTGGAAACACCATATATTTT.

The chain carries TRBV6-2 or TRBV6-3 and TRBJ1-1, with 7 bases that match TRBD1. The V and J ends lost 2 bases and 2 bases, in that order; junction bases with no gene match: 11. Germline V gene sequence: CDR1 MNHEY, CDR2 SVGEGT. The CDR3 extends over 17 amino acids. For the CDR3, the DNA is TGTGCCAGCAGTTACGACGTACCGGGACAGCTCAACACTGAAGCTTTCTTT. Protein product: CASSYDVPGQLNTEAFF.

The chain carries TRBV27 and TRBJ2-7; a weak D match, TRBD1 (5 bases). This CDR3 contains 16 residues. Trimming cost V 7 bases and J 3 bases, with 22 bases left between them. Germline lookup yields CDR1 MNHEY and CDR2 SMNVEV (reference sequence). The CDR3 loop reads CASKPRGQGTLYEQYF. In DNA form, the CDR3 reads TGTGCCAGCAAACCCCGAGGTCAGGGCACCCTCTACGAGCAGTACTTC.

Details on this clone: Other DNA sequences in the same sample also yield this CDR3. The rearrangement links TRBV5-1 to TRBJ1-1; D not certain. Germline CDR1 reads SGHRS; CDR2 reads YFSETQ. The CDR3 covers 14 residues. The ends were cut back, 0 bases at V and 1 base at J, with 7 bases in the middle. The CDR3 loop is CASSLAPENTEAFF. CDR3 nucleotide sequence: TGCGCCAGCAGCTTGGCTCCAGAGAACACTGAAGCTTTCTTT.

This sequence joins TRBV29-1 and TRBJ1-2; perhaps TRBD1 as D (5 bases). V lost 5 bases, J lost 0 bases, and 13 bases lay in between. Germline CDR1 is SQVTM and CDR2 is ANQGSEA. The CDR3 totals 14 residues. The CDR3 DNA reads TGCAGCGTTTGGGGGGTTTCAGCTAACTATGGCTACACCTTC. Amino acids: CSVWGVSANYGYTF.

For this clone: Relative to the germline gene, one junction end is altered; a read error may explain this. V gene TRBV3-1 (or the pseudogene TRBV3-2) combines with J gene TRBJ1-5, with 8 bases lining up with TRBD1. Germline assignment: CDR1 LGHDT and CDR2 YNNKEL (reference sequence). The CDR3 is 20 residues long. The CDR3 protein is CASTQSGQGQRNDSNQPQHF. The CDR3 DNA sequence: TGTGCCAGCACCCAATCCGGACAGGGCCAAAGAAATGATAGCAATCAGCCCCAGCATTTT.

There are a few counts of this clone. The V and J genes are TRBV27 and TRBJ2-5, with 7 positions matching TRBD2. CDR1 and CDR2 from the germline V gene are MNHEY and SMNVEV (reference sequence). The CDR3 is made up of 17 amino acids. The V gene end was trimmed by 5 bases and the J gene end by 6 bases; junction bases not matched to a gene: 18. CDR3 sequence (DNA): TGTGCCAGCAGTCCTAGCGCGGGAGTGCTGCGAGGGAAGACCCAGTACTTC. It translates to CASSPSAGVLRGKTQYF.

The chain carries TRBV19 and TRBJ1-4; the match to TRBD1 covers 11 bases. This CDR3 has 18 amino acids. In germline, CDR1 is LNHDA, CDR2 SQIVND (reference sequence). V lost 5 bases, J lost 2 bases, and 10 bases stayed unmatched. The CDR3 nucleotides read TGTGCCAGTAGTCCGTGGACAGGGGGCTTGGTCACTAATGAAAAACTGTTTTTT. This translates into CASSPWTGGLVTNEKLFF.

This clone was detected only once. The chain employs TRBV28 and TRBJ1-3; TRBD1 matches 9 bases. The germline CDR1 and CDR2 sequences are MDHEN and SYDVKM. The CDR3 has 17 amino acids. Trimming took 4 bases from V and 0 from J; bases not matched to a gene: 7. Here the CDR3 reads CASSSIGQGPSGNTIYF. The CDR3 bases are TGTGCCAGCAGTTCCATAGGACAGGGGCCCTCTGGAAACACCATATATTTT.

This chain uses TRBV19 with TRBJ1-1; tentatively, D is TRBD1 (5 bases). CDR3 size: 15 residues. Germline assignment: CDR1 LNHDA and CDR2 SQIVND (reference sequence). V lost 8 bases and J 1 base, leaving 17 bases between the germline ends. As DNA, the CDR3 is TGTGCCAGTTACCCATGGGGAGGGACGAACACTGAAGCTTTCTTT. This gives the protein CASYPWGGTNTEAFF.

The rearrangement uses TRBV30 and TRBJ2-3; tentatively, D is TRBD1 (6 bases). The length of the CDR3 is 16 residues. Per the germline V gene, CDR1 is GTSNPN and CDR2 is SVGIG (reference sequence). V lost 3 bases, J lost 2 bases, and 18 bases lay in between. The CDR3 reads CAWSLGQLQFTDTQYF. CDR3 nucleotide sequence: TGTGCCTGGAGCCTAGGACAGTTACAGTTCACAGATACGCAGTATTTT. The variable domain in full, with the rest retrieved from reference TRBV30 and TRBJ2-3, is SQTIHQWPATLVQPVGSPLSLECTVEGTSNPNLYWYRQAAGRGLQLLFYSVGIGQISSEVPQNLSASRPQDRQFILSSKKLLLSDSGFYLCAWSLGQLQFTDTQYFGPGTRLTVL.

V usage is TRBV30 and J usage is TRBJ1-5; D may be TRBD1 (5 bases). The germline V and J ends were trimmed by 0 bases and 5 bases, with 14 bases remaining between them. Germline V CDR1 and CDR2: GTSNPN, SVGIG (reference sequence). The CDR3 runs to 15 residues. The DNA for the CDR3 is TGTGCCTGGAGTGTACAGGCAGCCCGAGATCAGCCCCAGCATTTT. It specifies CAWSVQAARDQPQHF. Full variable domain (outside the CDR3, taken from reference TRBV30 and TRBJ1-5): SQTIHQWPATLVQPVGSPLSLECTVEGTSNPNLYWYRQAAGRGLQLLFYSVGIGQISSEVPQNLSASRPQDRQFILSSKKLLLSDSGFYLCAWSVQAARDQPQHFGDGTRLSIL.

This chain links TRBV5-3 with TRBJ1-6; D possibly corresponds to TRBD1 (5 bases). TRBV5-3 is placed among ORFs of uncertain function. There are 14 residues in the CDR3. V lost 1 base, J lost 10 bases, and 12 bases lay in between. This chain's CDR3 is CARSLWGTGSPLHF. DNA for the CDR3: TGTGCCAGAAGCTTGTGGGGGACTGGGTCACCCCTCCACTTT.

This clone has only one observation. This chain links TRBV7-2 with TRBJ2-3; 7 bases agree with TRBD2. V dropped 7 bases and J dropped 2; count of bases not matched to a gene: 6. Germline V lookup: CDR1 SGHTA, CDR2 FQGNSA. CDR3 size: 14 residues. The CDR3 protein is CASTSAGPTDTQYF. CDR3 in DNA: TGTGCCAGCACCTCAGCGGGGCCCACAGATACGCAGTATTTT.

The sample holds a few counts of this clone. This rearrangement joins TRBV19 to TRBJ2-5; 9 bases are a match to TRBD1. CDR1 and CDR2 (germline): LNHDA, SQIVND (reference sequence). V shed 1 base and J 3 bases; nucleotides not matched to a gene: 0. CDR3 length: 14 residues. As DNA, the CDR3 is TGTGCCAGTAGTATAGGGACAGGGGAAGAGACCCAGTACTTC. Translated: CASSIGTGEETQYF.

V gene TRBV5-4 combines with J gene TRBJ1-1; D not resolved. V dropped 3 bases and J dropped 3 bases, with 15 bases sitting between them. The CDR3 extends over 15 amino acids. Per the germline V gene, CDR1 is SGHNT and CDR2 is YYREEE (reference sequence). CDR3 sequence (DNA): TGTGCCAGCAGCTCGCCTGGGAGGGAGGACACTGAAGCTTTCTTT. It specifies CASSSPGREDTEAFF.

The chain carries TRBV19 and TRBJ1-5; 7 positions match TRBD1. Germline V CDR1 and CDR2: LNHDA, SQIVND (reference sequence). This CDR3 is built from 16 residues. V lost 8 bases and J lost 0; bases outside the gene matches: 10. Here the CDR3 reads CASATGTVYSNQPQHF. CDR3 in DNA: TGTGCCAGTGCGACCGGGACAGTTTATAGCAATCAGCCCCAGCATTTT.

V is TRBV7-3 and J is TRBJ1-3, with D maybe TRBD1 (6 bases). The CDR3 totals 14 residues. The V end was cut by 3 bases, the J end by 2 bases, with 8 bases between. Looked up from germline, CDR1 is SGHTA and CDR2 is FQGTGA. The CDR3 region is CASSLSGAGNTIYF. DNA of the CDR3: TGTGCCAGCAGCTTGTCAGGGGCTGGAAACACCATATATTTT.

This rearrangement joins TRBV5-1 to TRBJ2-1, with 9 nucleotides matching TRBD2. The V and J ends lost 0 bases and 6 bases, in that order; junction bases with no gene match: 7. CDR1 is SGHRS and CDR2 is YFSETQ in the germline V gene. The CDR3 is 16 amino acids. The CDR3 bases are TGCGCCAGCAGCTTGGTGGCGGGGGGGCCGTTCAATGAGCAGTTCTTC. This gives the protein CASSLVAGGPFNEQFF.

This clone has just a few counts. The V gene is TRBV7-9, the J gene TRBJ1-5; D is ambiguous. Trimming shortened V by 0 bases and J by 0 bases, and 6 bases separated the two germline ends. This CDR3 comprises 15 residues. Germline V gene sequence: CDR1 SEHNR, CDR2 FQNEAQ (reference sequence). The CDR3 reads CASSLARGSNQPQHF. The CDR3 bases are TGTGCCAGCAGCTTAGCGCGGGGTAGCAATCAGCCCCAGCATTTT.

The gene calls are TRBV10-3 and TRBJ2-1; 9 bases are a match to TRBD2. The CDR3 covers 16 residues. In germline, CDR1 is ENHRY, CDR2 SYGVKD. The V and J ends lost 3 bases and 9 bases, in that order; junction bases with no gene match: 12. The CDR3 protein is CAISDVGRGGRSEQFF. The CDR3 DNA is TGTGCCATCAGTGACGTGGGGCGGGGGGGCCGTAGTGAGCAGTTCTTC.

This clone has a count of ten or more. V and J are TRBV10-3 and TRBJ1-2, with D unclear. Germline lookup yields CDR1 ENHRY and CDR2 SYGVKD. This CDR3 is built from 14 residues. The V gene lost 7 bases and the J gene lost 2 bases, with 14 bases spanning the gap. In nucleotides, the CDR3 is TGTGCCATCACCGCTTCGACAAGCAACTATGGCTACACCTTC. Protein product: CAITASTSNYGYTF.

As to this clone: This may be a read error: a much more frequent sequence differs by one nucleotide. This rearrangement joins TRBV5-1 to TRBJ1-5, with 7 bases identical to TRBD1. The CDR3 contains 15 residues. The trim removed 4 bases at V and 0 bases at J, leaving 4 bases unmatched. CDR1 is SGHRS and CDR2 is YFSETQ in the germline V gene. The CDR3 sequence is CASSPTGSSNQPQHF. Here the CDR3 DNA reads TGCGCCAGCAGCCCGACAGGGAGTAGCAATCAGCCCCAGCATTTT.